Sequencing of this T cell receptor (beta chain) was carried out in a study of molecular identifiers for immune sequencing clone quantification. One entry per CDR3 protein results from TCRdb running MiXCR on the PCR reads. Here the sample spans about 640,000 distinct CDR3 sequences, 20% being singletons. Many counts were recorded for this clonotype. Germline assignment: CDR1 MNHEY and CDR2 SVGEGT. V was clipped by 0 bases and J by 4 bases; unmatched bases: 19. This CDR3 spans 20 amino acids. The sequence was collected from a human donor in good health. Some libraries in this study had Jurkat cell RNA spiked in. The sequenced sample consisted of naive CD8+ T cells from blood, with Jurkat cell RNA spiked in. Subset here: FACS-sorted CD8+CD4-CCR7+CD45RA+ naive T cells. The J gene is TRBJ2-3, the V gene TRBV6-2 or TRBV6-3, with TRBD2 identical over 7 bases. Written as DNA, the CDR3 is TGTGCCAGCAGTTACTCGATATACGGTACTCGGCGGGAGTTTGCAGATACGCAGTATTTT. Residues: CASSYSIYGTRREFADTQYF.